The 5 T cell receptor beta chains below were found in one sample sequenced in a study of blood T cell repertoires in COVID-19. The method was immunoSEQ multiplex PCR; TCRdb's version includes in-frame clones alone and lacks a portion of them. The sample records about 160,000 clones, roughly 90% being singletons. The specimen sequenced was PBMCs or T cells enriched from blood (not recorded which). The receptors shown here come from a woman between 45 and 60 years old who had recovered from COVID-19.

The V and J genes are TRBV5-1 and TRBJ1-1, with D maybe TRBD1 (6 bases). This CDR3 has 14 residues. V dropped 5 bases and J dropped 5 bases, with 16 bases sitting between them. The germline V gene has CDR1 SGHRS and CDR2 YFSETQ. This CDR3 reads CASRRGASRTEAFF. The CDR3 DNA sequence: TGCGCCAGCAGACGGGGGGCATCGCGGACTGAAGCTTTCTTT.

CDR3 residues: CASSLSGQSYYEQYF. The CDR3 bases are TGTGCCAGCAGCTTGAGCGGACAGTCCTACTACGAGCAGTACTTC. V usage is TRBV7-6 and J usage is TRBJ2-7, with D perhaps matching TRBD1 (6 bases). This CDR3 has 15 residues. Germline CDR1 reads SGHVS; CDR2 reads FNYEAQ. Trimming left V 3 bases short and J 3 bases short, with 15 bases between.

The chain joins TRBV9 to TRBJ1-4; 10 bases map to TRBD1. This CDR3 region has 14 residues. Germline V gene lookup returns CDR1 SGDLS and CDR2 YYNGEE. Trimming took 4 bases from V and 5 from J; bases not matched to a gene: 2. The CDR3 DNA reads TGTGCCAGCAGCAAGGACAGGGGGAATGAAAAACTGTTTTTT. It yields the protein CASSKDRGNEKLFF.

This clone appeared a single time. The V gene is TRBV5-6, the J gene TRBJ2-1, with TRBD1 identical over 7 bases. Germline V lookup: CDR1 SGHDT, CDR2 YYEEEE. Trimming at V came to 6 bases and at J to 1 base, leaving 4 bases not matched to a gene. This CDR3 is 14 amino acids long. CDR3 sequence reads: CASTGTVSYNEQFF. The DNA of the CDR3 is TGTGCCAGCACCGGGACAGTATCCTACAATGAGCAGTTCTTC. Based on the CDR3 plus reference TRBV5-6 and TRBJ2-1, the full variable domain is DAGVTQSPTHLIKTRGQQVTLRCSPKSGHDTVSWYQQALGQGPQFIFQYYEEEERQRGNFPDRFSGHQFPNYSSELNVNALLLGDSALYLCASTGTVSYNEQFFGPGTRLTVL.

The chain couples TRBV13 to TRBJ2-3, with TRBD2 matching over 8 bases. The V and J ends lost 7 bases and 3 bases, in that order; junction bases with no gene match: 6. The CDR3 spans 14 residues. Germline assignment: CDR1 PRHDT and CDR2 FYEKMQ (reference sequence). This chain's CDR3 is CASNAGGATDTQYF. In DNA form, the CDR3 reads TGTGCCAGCAACGCCGGGGGGGCTACAGATACGCAGTATTTT.